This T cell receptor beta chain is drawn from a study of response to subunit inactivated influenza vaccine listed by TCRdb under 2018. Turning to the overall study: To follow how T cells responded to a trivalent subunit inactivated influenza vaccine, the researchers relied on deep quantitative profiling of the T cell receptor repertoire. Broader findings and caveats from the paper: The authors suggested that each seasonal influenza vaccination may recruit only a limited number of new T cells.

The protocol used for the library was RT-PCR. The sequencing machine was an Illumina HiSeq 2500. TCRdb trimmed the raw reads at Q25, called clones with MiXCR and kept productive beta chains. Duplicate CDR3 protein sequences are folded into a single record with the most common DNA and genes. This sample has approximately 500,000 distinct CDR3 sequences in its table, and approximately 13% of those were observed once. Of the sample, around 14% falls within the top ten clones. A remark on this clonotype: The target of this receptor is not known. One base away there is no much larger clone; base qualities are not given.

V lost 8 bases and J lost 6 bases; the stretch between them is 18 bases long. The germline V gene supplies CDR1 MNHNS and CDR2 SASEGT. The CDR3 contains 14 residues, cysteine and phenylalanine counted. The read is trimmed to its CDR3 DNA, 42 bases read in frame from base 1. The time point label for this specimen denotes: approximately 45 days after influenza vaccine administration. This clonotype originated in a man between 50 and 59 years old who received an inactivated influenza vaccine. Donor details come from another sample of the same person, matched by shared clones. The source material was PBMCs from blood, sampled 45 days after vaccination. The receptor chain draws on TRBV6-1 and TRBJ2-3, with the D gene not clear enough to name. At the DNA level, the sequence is TGTGCCAGCCGAGCGCGGATATTCCCCGATACGCAGTATTTT. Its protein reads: CASRARIFPDTQYF.